The 14 T cell receptor beta chains in this list originate from one sample, sequenced in a study of blood T cell repertoires in COVID-19. Profiled with immunoSEQ multiplex PCR; TCRdb holds only in-frame clones, not every one. The table records 90,000 to 130,000 clones, 75% to 80% of them present only once. The sequencing input was peripheral blood. The source is a woman aged 80 or over with active or convalescent COVID-19.

This clone was detected only once. This sequence joins TRBV11-3 and TRBJ2-1; D possibly corresponds to TRBD2 (5 bases). The CDR3 spans 15 residues. The V gene's germline CDR1 is SGHNT and CDR2 YENEEA. V gave up 1 base and J gave up 3 bases, with 10 bases separating them. CDR3 nucleotides: TGTGCCAGCAGCTTAGGAGGAGGACTCTACAATGAGCAGTTCTTC. Translated: CASSLGGGLYNEQFF.

The CDR3 nucleotides read TGTGCCAGCAGCCAAGATCCGGGACTAGCGGTTCGGCAGTTCTTC. This sequence encodes CASSQDPGLAVRQFF. This chain uses TRBV3-1 (or the pseudogene TRBV3-2) with TRBJ2-1; 11 bases match TRBD2. V was clipped by 0 bases and J by 12 bases; unmatched bases: 7. The germline gives CDR1 LGHDT, CDR2 YNNKEL (reference sequence). The CDR3 runs 15 residues.

This clone has a handful of counts. The chain recombines TRBV5-1 with TRBJ1-6, with 10 bases matching TRBD1. The CDR3 length is 15 residues. V dropped 5 bases and J dropped 9; count of bases not matched to a gene: 8. The germline V gene encodes CDR1 SGHRS and CDR2 YFSETQ. The CDR3 DNA is TGCGCCAGCAGGTGGACAGGGGGAATGATTTCACCCCTCCACTTT. Its translation is CASRWTGGMISPLHF.

This rearrangement joins TRBV5-4 to TRBJ1-5, with a tentative D call TRBD1 (6 bases). CDR1 and CDR2 (germline): SGHNT, YYREEE (reference sequence). The CDR3 spans 14 residues. V dropped 5 bases and J dropped 3 bases, with 12 bases sitting between them. In DNA, the CDR3 is TGTGCCAGCAGTATGACAGGATCCAATCAGCCCCAGCATTTT. This encodes CASSMTGSNQPQHF. The full variable domain, completed using reference TRBV5-4 and TRBJ1-5, is ETGVTQSPTHLIKTRGQQVTLRCSSQSGHNTVSWYQQALGQGPQFIFQYYREEENGRGNFPPRFSGLQFPNYSSELNVNALELDDSALYLCASSMTGSNQPQHFGDGTRLSIL.

The chain carries TRBV15 and TRBJ2-1, with D possibly matching TRBD2 (6 bases). V lost 1 base and J 5 bases, leaving 6 bases between the germline ends. Looked up from germline, CDR1 is LNHNV and CDR2 is YYDKDF (reference sequence). This CDR3 has 13 amino acids. CDR3 in amino acids: CATSRVADNEQFF. In DNA, the CDR3 is TGTGCCACCAGCAGAGTAGCGGACAATGAGCAGTTCTTC.

This sequence joins TRBV19 and TRBJ1-4; 11 positions match TRBD1. The V segment lost 4 bases and the J segment 4 bases; nucleotides outside the gene matches: 11. The CDR3 length is 18 residues. Germline assignment: CDR1 LNHDA and CDR2 SQIVND (reference sequence). CDR3 in DNA: TGTGCCAGTAGTACCCCCGGACAGGGGGCAAGACTTAATGAAAAACTGTTTTTT. This translates into CASSTPGQGARLNEKLFF. The full variable domain, with the rest looked up from reference TRBV19 and TRBJ1-4, is DGGITQSPKYLFRKEGQNVTLSCEQNLNHDAMYWYRQDPGQGLRLIYYSQIVNDFQKGDIAEGYSVSREKKESFPLTVTSAQKNPTAFYLCASSTPGQGARLNEKLFFGSGTQLSVL.

This CDR3 reads CASRQLAGGGLYNEQFF. DNA for the CDR3: TGTGCCAGCAGGCAGCTAGCGGGAGGTGGGCTCTACAATGAGCAGTTCTTC. The V gene is TRBV3-1 (or the pseudogene TRBV3-2), the J gene TRBJ2-1, with 11 bases that match TRBD2. V gave up 6 bases and J gave up 3 bases; unmatched junction bases: 10. This CDR3 spans 17 amino acids. Germline V lookup: CDR1 LGHDT, CDR2 YNNKEL (reference sequence).

V gene TRBV29-1 combines with J gene TRBJ1-1, with TRBD1 identical over 12 bases. This CDR3 comprises 15 residues. J gave up 3 bases and V 3 bases, and 5 bases lay outside the gene matches. Germline V gene sequence: CDR1 SQVTM, CDR2 ANQGSEA. The CDR3 reads CSVDGTGGADTEAFF. The CDR3 DNA is TGCAGCGTTGACGGGACAGGGGGCGCGGACACTGAAGCTTTCTTT.

This clone was seen only a few times. The genes are TRBV6-4 and TRBJ2-2; 10 bases fit TRBD2. Looked up from germline, CDR1 is MRHNA and CDR2 is SNTAGT. CDR3 size: 14 residues. Trimming cost V 6 bases and J 7 bases; bases outside gene matches: 5. DNA of the CDR3: TGTGCCAGCAGAACACTAGCGGGATTCGGGGAGCTGTTTTTT. It is translated as CASRTLAGFGELFF.

The chain is built from TRBV7-9 and TRBJ1-1; a possible D gene is TRBD1 (5 bases). Per the germline V gene, CDR1 is SEHNR and CDR2 is FQNEAQ (reference sequence). There are 11 residues in the CDR3. Trimming removed 2 bases from V and 8 bases from J, with 6 bases in between. The DNA of the CDR3 is TGTGCCAGCAGCTTACCAGGGGAAGCTTTCTTT. Translating gives CASSLPGEAFF.

This clone has more than one count but fewer than ten. This chain uses TRBV21-1 with TRBJ1-5; the tabulated D call, TRBD1, remains unverified against the DNA. TRBV21-1 is given as a pseudogene. This CDR3 has 22 amino acids. This chain's CDR3 is CASSKESGETAGGTKAHQPQHF. The CDR3 DNA follows: TGTGCCAGCAGCAAAGAGTCGGGAGAAACGGCAGGGGGCACAAAAGCCCATCAGCCCCAGCATTTT.

This chain uses TRBV3-1 (or the pseudogene TRBV3-2) with TRBJ2-5; TRBD2 matches at 7 bases. Germline values: CDR1 LGHDT, CDR2 YNNKEL (reference sequence). The CDR3 runs 18 residues. V lost 2 bases, J lost 3 bases, and 15 bases stayed unmatched. DNA for the CDR3: TGTGCCAGCAGCCAATTTCTCGGGGCAAATCTAGCGGAAGAGACCCAGTACTTC. Protein: CASSQFLGANLAEETQYF.

The chain links TRBV28 to TRBJ2-7; TRBD2 is a possible D gene (6 bases). Germline V gives CDR1 MDHEN, CDR2 SYDVKM. Trimming stripped 7 bases from V and 0 bases from J, with 13 bases between. The CDR3 runs 14 residues. The chain's CDR3 is CASKASVSSYEQYF. Here the CDR3 DNA reads TGTGCCAGCAAGGCTAGCGTGAGCTCCTACGAGCAGTACTTC.

This clone turned up a few times. The chain recombines TRBV7-6 with TRBJ1-2; D is perhaps TRBD1 (5 bases). This CDR3 spans 15 amino acids. Germline lookup yields CDR1 SGHVS and CDR2 FNYEAQ. V lost 2 bases and J 6 bases, leaving 16 bases between the germline ends. CDR3 region: CASSLIRGVKDGYTF. CDR3 sequence (DNA): TGTGCCAGCAGCTTAATTCGGGGGGTTAAAGATGGCTACACCTTC.